Below, one T cell receptor beta chain is given with its context. Unmatched junction bases numbered 8, after V lost 5 bases and J lost 5 bases. CDR3 size: 15 residues. CDR1 is SGHTA and CDR2 is FQGNSA in the germline V gene. The data belong to a study of blood T cell repertoires in COVID-19. TCRdb's copy holds only in-frame clones and misses some; the assay was immunoSEQ multiplex PCR. The sample lists roughly 290,000 clones, 75% to 90% occurring once. This receptor was identified in a young man who had recovered from COVID-19. Specimen: PBMCs or T cells enriched from blood (not recorded which). This rearrangement joins TRBV7-2 to TRBJ2-2; 7 bases map to TRBD1. Here the CDR3 DNA reads TGTGCCAGCAGCACGAGGACAGGTGAAACCGGGGAGCTGTTTTTT. Amino acid sequence: CASSTRTGETGELFF. Full variable domain (missing parts from reference TRBV7-2 and TRBJ2-2): GAGVSQSPSNKVTEKGKDVELRCDPISGHTALYWYRQSLGQGLEFLIYFQGNSAPDKSGLPSDRFSAERTGGSVSTLTIQRTQQEDSAVYLCASSTRTGETGELFFGEGSRLTVL.